The 15 T cell receptor beta chains presented below share a single source sample, sequenced in a study of blood T cell repertoires in COVID-19. The repertoire was sequenced with immunoSEQ multiplex PCR; TCRdb's copy has only in-frame clones and lacks some. The sample records roughly 130,000 clones, roughly 90% being singletons. Sequencing used peripheral blood. These receptors were taken from a man in his forties or fifties with active COVID-19.

The chain couples TRBV6-5 to TRBJ1-3; 7 bases are shared with TRBD1. The CDR3 consists of 11 residues. V lost 6 bases to trimming and J lost 13 bases; unmatched junction nucleotides: 6. Germline V gives CDR1 MNHEY, CDR2 SVGAGI. CDR3 bases: TGTGCCAGCAGCATACAGGGGAAGATATATTTT. This gives the protein CASSIQGKIYF.

The chain is built from TRBV27 and TRBJ2-7; TRBD1 agrees at 9 bases. The CDR3 loop spans 16 amino acids. Germline V gene sequence: CDR1 MNHEY, CDR2 SMNVEV (reference sequence). V lost 4 bases, J lost 6 bases, and 13 bases stayed unmatched. CDR3 coding DNA: TGTGCCAGCAGTTCCCCAATGGGACAGGGAAGGGCCGAGCAGTACTTC. Translated, it gives CASSSPMGQGRAEQYF.

The V gene is TRBV3-1 (or the pseudogene TRBV3-2), the J gene TRBJ2-5; TRBD2 matches at 7 bases. The germline V gene has CDR1 LGHDT and CDR2 YNNKEL (reference sequence). The V gene end was trimmed by 1 base and the J gene end by 0 bases; junction bases not matched to a gene: 5. CDR3 length: 16 amino acids. CDR3: CASSQAMAGDQETQYF. The DNA for the CDR3 is TGTGCCAGCAGCCAAGCTATGGCGGGGGACCAAGAGACCCAGTACTTC.

The chain recombines TRBV5-1 with TRBJ1-6; possible D gene TRBD1, 6 bases. CDR3 length: 12 amino acids. The ends were cut back, 5 bases at V and 14 bases at J, with 14 bases in the middle. Germline-derived CDR1 and CDR2 are SGHRS and YFSETQ. The CDR3 reads CASSFDQGSLHF. DNA of the CDR3: TGCGCCAGCAGTTTCGATCAGGGGTCCCTCCACTTT.

The chain links TRBV7-8 to TRBJ1-2; 7 bases map to TRBD1. The CDR3 sequence is 13 residues long. V shed 3 bases, J shed 5 bases, and the junction held 3 bases outside the gene matches. Per germline, CDR1 SGHVS and CDR2 FQNEAQ. The CDR3 loop is CASSFGQEYGYTF. The CDR3 nucleotides are TGTGCCAGCAGCTTTGGACAGGAGTATGGCTACACCTTC.

This clone was picked up one time. CDR3 coding DNA: TGTGCCAGCAGCCCTTACTTGACTAGCCGCAAGAACACCGGGGAGCTGTTTTTT. This encodes CASSPYLTSRKNTGELFF. This sequence joins TRBV11-2 and TRBJ2-2; 7 bases fit TRBD2. J gave up 1 base and V 5 bases, and 13 bases lay outside the gene matches. Germline lookup yields CDR1 SGHAT and CDR2 FQNNGV. The CDR3 has 18 residues.

This chain connects TRBV19 to TRBJ1-4, with D tentatively TRBD1 (6 bases). V was trimmed by 7 bases and J by 8 bases, leaving 17 bases between them. There are 14 residues in the CDR3. CDR1 and CDR2 from the germline V gene are LNHDA and SQIVND (reference sequence). In DNA, the CDR3 is TGTGCCAGTAAAAACAGGGAGGGAGGGGAAAAACTGTTTTTT. Protein sequence: CASKNREGGEKLFF.

The chain combines TRBV9 with TRBJ2-7; TRBD1 agrees at 7 bases. The V gene's germline CDR1 is SGDLS and CDR2 YYNGEE. The CDR3 has 15 amino acids. Trimming at V came to 2 bases and at J to 4 bases, leaving 9 bases not matched to a gene. Here the CDR3 DNA reads TGTGCCAGCAGCGTCCTTCCCGGGACAGAATACGAGCAGTACTTC. Protein sequence: CASSVLPGTEYEQYF. The whole variable domain, filled in from reference TRBV9 and TRBJ2-7, reads DSGVTQTPKHLITATGQRVTLRCSPRSGDLSVYWYQQSLDQGLQFLIQYYNGEERAKGNILERFSAQQFPDLHSELNLSSLELGDSALYFCASSVLPGTEYEQYFGPGTRLTVT.

This clone was seen more than once but under ten times. This chain uses TRBV19 with TRBJ1-2; D may be TRBD1 (5 bases). There are 13 residues in the CDR3. Germline lookup yields CDR1 LNHDA and CDR2 SQIVND (reference sequence). V lost 4 bases, J lost 7 bases, and 13 bases lay in between. The CDR3 region has the DNA TGTGCCAGTAGTACCTCCAGGGATTCTGGCTACACCTTC. Amino acid sequence: CASSTSRDSGYTF.

V gene TRBV14 combines with J gene TRBJ2-1, with 11 bases matching TRBD2. V shed 10 bases and J 1 base; nucleotides not matched to a gene: 6. CDR3 length: 15 residues. Germline V gene sequence: CDR1 SGHDN, CDR2 FVKESK. CDR3 nucleotides: TGTGCCAACAGACGGACTAGCGGGTCCTACAATGAGCAGTTCTTC. Its protein is CANRRTSGSYNEQFF.

The chain has TRBV4-2 and TRBJ1-6, with 7 nucleotides matching TRBD1. The CDR3 has 14 amino acids. Germline values: CDR1 LGHNA, CDR2 YNFKEQ. This CDR3 reads CATTGQPPNSPLHF. Written as DNA, the CDR3 is TGTGCAACCACGGGACAGCCGCCTAATTCACCCCTCCACTTT.

The chain carries TRBV29-1 and TRBJ2-3, with a possible D match to TRBD1 (6 bases). The CDR3 covers 12 residues. V was pared by 5 bases and J by 5 bases, with 11 bases between. Germline values: CDR1 SQVTM, CDR2 ANQGSEA. CDR3 DNA sequence: TGCAGCGTTCTCGGGACATTAGATACGCAGTATTTT. Translating it yields CSVLGTLDTQYF.

This chain links TRBV18 with TRBJ2-5, with TRBD1 as a possible D gene (6 bases). Germline V gives CDR1 KGHSH, CDR2 LQKENI. This CDR3 is built from 19 residues. Trimming pared 6 bases from V and 3 bases from J, leaving 29 bases between. The CDR3 is CASSARWTAVKGVEETQYF. DNA of the CDR3: TGTGCCAGCTCCGCTCGCTGGACAGCGGTAAAGGGAGTAGAAGAGACCCAGTACTTC.

The gene calls are TRBV10-2 and TRBJ2-7, with 11 nucleotides matching TRBD2. CDR3 length equals 14 residues. Trimming removed 5 bases from V and 0 bases from J; junction bases left unmatched: 0. Germline-derived CDR1 and CDR2 are WSHSY and SAAADI. The CDR3 here is CASSTSGSSYEQYV. DNA of the CDR3: TGCGCCAGCAGTACTAGCGGGAGCTCCTACGAGCAGTACGTC.

The chain links TRBV5-4 to TRBJ1-2, with 9 bases fitting TRBD1. Germline CDR1 is SGHNT and CDR2 is YYREEE (reference sequence). The CDR3 has 16 amino acids. Trimming at V came to 2 bases and at J to 1 base, leaving 6 bases not matched to a gene. The CDR3 region is CASSLGGTGRNYGYTF. CDR3 sequence (DNA): TGTGCCAGCAGCTTAGGCGGGACAGGGCGTAACTATGGCTACACCTTC. Supplemented by reference TRBV5-4 and TRBJ1-2, the full variable domain reads ETGVTQSPTHLIKTRGQQVTLRCSSQSGHNTVSWYQQALGQGPQFIFQYYREEENGRGNFPPRFSGLQFPNYSSELNVNALELDDSALYLCASSLGGTGRNYGYTFGSGTRLTVV.